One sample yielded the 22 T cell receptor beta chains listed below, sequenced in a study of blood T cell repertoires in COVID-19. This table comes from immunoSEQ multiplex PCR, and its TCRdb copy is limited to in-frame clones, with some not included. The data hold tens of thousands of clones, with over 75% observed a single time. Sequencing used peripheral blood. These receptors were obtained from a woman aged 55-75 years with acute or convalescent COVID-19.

The CDR3 nucleotides are TGTGCCAGCAGCTTCGGGGGAAGGGGCAATCAGCCCCAGCATTTT. This encodes CASSFGGRGNQPQHF. The chain has TRBV7-8 and TRBJ1-5; D possibly corresponds to TRBD1 (5 bases). Germline values: CDR1 SGHVS, CDR2 FQNEAQ. The CDR3 is made up of 15 amino acids. The ends were cut back, 3 bases at V and 2 bases at J, with 11 bases in the middle.

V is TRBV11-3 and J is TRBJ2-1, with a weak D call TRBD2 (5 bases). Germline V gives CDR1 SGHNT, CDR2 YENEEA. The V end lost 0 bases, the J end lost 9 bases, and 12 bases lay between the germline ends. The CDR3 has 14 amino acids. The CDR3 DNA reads TGTGCCAGCAGCTTAGAGGTCGGGGAAAGTGAGCAGTTCTTC. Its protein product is CASSLEVGESEQFF.

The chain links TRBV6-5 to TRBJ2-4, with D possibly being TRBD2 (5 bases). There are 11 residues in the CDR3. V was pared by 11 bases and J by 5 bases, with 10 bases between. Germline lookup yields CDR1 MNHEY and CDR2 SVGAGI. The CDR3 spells CAAGRENIQYF. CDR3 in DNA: TGTGCCGCCGGGCGGGAAAACATTCAGTACTTC.

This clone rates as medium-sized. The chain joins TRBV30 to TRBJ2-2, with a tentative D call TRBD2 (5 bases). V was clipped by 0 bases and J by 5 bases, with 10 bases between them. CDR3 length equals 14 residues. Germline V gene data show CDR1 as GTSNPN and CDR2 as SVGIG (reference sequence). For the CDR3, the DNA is TGTGCCTGGAGTGTCAGTAGAGGGACCGGGGAGCTGTTTTTT. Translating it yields CAWSVSRGTGELFF.

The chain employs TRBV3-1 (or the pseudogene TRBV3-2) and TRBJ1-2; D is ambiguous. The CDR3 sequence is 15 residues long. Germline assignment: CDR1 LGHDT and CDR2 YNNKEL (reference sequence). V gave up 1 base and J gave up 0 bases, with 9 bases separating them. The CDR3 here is CASSQGLLSNYGYTF. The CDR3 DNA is TGTGCCAGCAGCCAAGGTTTACTGTCTAACTATGGCTACACCTTC.

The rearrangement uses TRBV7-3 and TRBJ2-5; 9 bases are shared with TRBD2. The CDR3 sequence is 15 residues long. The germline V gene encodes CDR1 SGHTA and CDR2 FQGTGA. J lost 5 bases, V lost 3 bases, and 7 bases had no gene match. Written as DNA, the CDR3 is TGTGCCAGCAGCTTTGGCGGGGGGGCCGAGGAGACCCAGTACTTC. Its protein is CASSFGGGAEETQYF.

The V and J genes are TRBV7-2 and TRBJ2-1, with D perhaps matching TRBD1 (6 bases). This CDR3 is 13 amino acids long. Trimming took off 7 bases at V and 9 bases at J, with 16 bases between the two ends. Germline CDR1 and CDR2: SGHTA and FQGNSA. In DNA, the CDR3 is TGTGCCAGCAATTACAGGGCTGGAATTGAGCAGTTCTTC. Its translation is CASNYRAGIEQFF.

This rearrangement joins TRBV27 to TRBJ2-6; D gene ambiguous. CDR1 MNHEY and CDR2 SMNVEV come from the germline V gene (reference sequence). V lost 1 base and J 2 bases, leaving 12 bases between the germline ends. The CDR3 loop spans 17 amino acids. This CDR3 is CASSLFGGAAGANVLTF. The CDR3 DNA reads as TGTGCCAGCAGTTTATTTGGCGGAGCTGCTGGGGCCAACGTCCTGACTTTC.

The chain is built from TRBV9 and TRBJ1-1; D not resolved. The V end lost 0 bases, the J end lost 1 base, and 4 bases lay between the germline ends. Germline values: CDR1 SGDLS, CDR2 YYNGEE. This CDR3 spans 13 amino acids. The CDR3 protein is CASSVASNTEAFF. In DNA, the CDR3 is TGTGCCAGCAGCGTAGCCTCGAACACTGAAGCTTTCTTT.

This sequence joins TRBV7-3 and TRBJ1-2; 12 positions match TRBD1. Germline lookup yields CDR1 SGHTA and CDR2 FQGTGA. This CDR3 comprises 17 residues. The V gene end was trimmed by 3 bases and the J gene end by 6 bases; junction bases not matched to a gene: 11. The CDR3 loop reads CASSLNPPGTGGHGYTF. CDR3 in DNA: TGTGCCAGCAGCTTGAACCCCCCCGGGACAGGGGGCCATGGCTACACCTTC.

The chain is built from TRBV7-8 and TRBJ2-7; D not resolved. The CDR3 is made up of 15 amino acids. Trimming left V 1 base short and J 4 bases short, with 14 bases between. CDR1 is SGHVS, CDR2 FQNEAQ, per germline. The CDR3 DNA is TGTGCCAGCAGCTTAGGGGTCGCTCGAGGATACGAGCAGTACTTC. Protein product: CASSLGVARGYEQYF.

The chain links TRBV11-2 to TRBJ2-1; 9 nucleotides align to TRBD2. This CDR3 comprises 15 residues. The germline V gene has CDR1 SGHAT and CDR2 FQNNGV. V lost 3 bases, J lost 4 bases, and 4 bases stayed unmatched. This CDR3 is CASSLGGGGYNEQFF. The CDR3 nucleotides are TGTGCCAGCAGCTTGGGCGGGGGGGGATACAATGAGCAGTTCTTC.

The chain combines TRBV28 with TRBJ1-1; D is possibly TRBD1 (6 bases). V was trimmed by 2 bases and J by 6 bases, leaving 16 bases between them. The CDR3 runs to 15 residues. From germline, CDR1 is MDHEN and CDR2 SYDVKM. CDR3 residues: CASSLGGGAIPEAFF. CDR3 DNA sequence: TGTGCCAGCAGTTTAGGGGGGGGCGCGATCCCTGAAGCTTTCTTT. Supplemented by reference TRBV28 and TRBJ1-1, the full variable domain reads DVKVTQSSRYLVKRTGEKVFLECVQDMDHENMFWYRQDPGLGLRLIYFSYDVKMKEKGDIPEGYSVSREKKERFSLILESASTNQTSMYLCASSLGGGAIPEAFFGQGTRLTVV.

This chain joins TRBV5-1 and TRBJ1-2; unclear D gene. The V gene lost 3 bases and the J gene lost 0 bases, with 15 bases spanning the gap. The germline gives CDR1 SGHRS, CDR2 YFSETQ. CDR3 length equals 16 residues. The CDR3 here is CASSSMLTGANYGYTF. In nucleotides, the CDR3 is TGCGCCAGCAGCTCAATGCTCACGGGAGCTAACTATGGCTACACCTTC.

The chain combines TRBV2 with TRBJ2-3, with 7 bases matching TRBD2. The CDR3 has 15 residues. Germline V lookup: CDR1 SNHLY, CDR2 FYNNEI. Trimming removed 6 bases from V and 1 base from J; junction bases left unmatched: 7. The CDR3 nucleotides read TGTGCCAGCAGGGGGCGGGGGAGCGGCACAGATACGCAGTATTTT. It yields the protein CASRGRGSGTDTQYF. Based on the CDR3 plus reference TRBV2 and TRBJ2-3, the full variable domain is EPEVTQTPSHQVTQMGQEVILRCVPISNHLYFYWYRQILGQKVEFLVSFYNNEISEKSEIFDDQFSVERPDGSNFTLKIRSTKLEDSAMYFCASRGRGSGTDTQYFGPGTRLTVL.

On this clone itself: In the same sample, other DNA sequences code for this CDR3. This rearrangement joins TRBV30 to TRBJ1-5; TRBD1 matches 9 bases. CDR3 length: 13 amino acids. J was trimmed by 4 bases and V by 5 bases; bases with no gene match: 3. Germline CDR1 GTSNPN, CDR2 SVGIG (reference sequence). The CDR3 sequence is CAWGTGPNQPQHF. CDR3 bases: TGTGCCTGGGGGACAGGGCCGAATCAGCCCCAGCATTTT.

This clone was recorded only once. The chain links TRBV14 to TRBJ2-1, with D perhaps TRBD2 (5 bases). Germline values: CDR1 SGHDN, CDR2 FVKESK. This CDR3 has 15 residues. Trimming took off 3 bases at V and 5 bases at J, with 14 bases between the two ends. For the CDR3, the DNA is TGTGCCAGCAGCCATGGGCGGGTGGTCGACAATGAGCAGTTCTTC. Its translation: CASSHGRVVDNEQFF.

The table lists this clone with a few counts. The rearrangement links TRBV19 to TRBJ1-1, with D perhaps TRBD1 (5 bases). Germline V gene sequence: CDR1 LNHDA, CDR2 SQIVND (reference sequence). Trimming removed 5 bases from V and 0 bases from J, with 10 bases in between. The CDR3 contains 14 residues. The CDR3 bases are TGTGCCAGTAGTCCTCAGGGCATGAACACTGAAGCTTTCTTT. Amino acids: CASSPQGMNTEAFF.

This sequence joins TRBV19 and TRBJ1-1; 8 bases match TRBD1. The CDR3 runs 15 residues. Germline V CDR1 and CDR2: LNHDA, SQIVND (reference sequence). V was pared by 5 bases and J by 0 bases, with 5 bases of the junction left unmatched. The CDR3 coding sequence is TGTGCCAGTAGTTCCTGGACAGGGCTGAACACTGAAGCTTTCTTT. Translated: CASSSWTGLNTEAFF.

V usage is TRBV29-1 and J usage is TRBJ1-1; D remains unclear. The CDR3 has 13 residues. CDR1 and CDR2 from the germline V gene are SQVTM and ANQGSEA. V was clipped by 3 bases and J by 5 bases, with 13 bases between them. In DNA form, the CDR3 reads TGCAGCGTTGATTCCGGGCCGGGGACTGAAGCTTTCTTT. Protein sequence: CSVDSGPGTEAFF.

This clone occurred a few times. CDR3: CASSLREGQPQHF. Written as DNA, the CDR3 is TGTGCCAGCAGTTTGAGGGAGGGTCAGCCCCAGCATTTT. This chain connects TRBV12-3 or TRBV12-4 to TRBJ1-5; no definite D call. V was cut by 3 bases and J by 6 bases, with 9 bases left in between. The length of the CDR3 is 13 residues.

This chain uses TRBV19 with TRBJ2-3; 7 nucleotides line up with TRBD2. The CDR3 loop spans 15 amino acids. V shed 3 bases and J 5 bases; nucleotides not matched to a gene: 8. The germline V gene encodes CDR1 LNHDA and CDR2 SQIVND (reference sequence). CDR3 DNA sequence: TGTGCCAGTAGTATTCAGGCGGGAGTAAAAGATACGCAGTATTTT. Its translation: CASSIQAGVKDTQYF.